This passage covers 25 T cell receptor beta chains from one sample sequenced in a study of T cell repertoires in cytomegalovirus infection. Which antigens these TCRs recognize remains unknown. MiXCR, run by TCRdb on the reads, gives a single entry per CDR3 protein. Altogether about 920,000 distinct CDR3 sequences are present, approximately 31% being singletons, with the ten largest covering over 12%. Sequenced material: cultured CD8+ T cells from PBMCs, taken from culture after CMV antigen stimulation. The receptors stem from a human donor in good health (CMV status not recorded). Some clones in this sample may be carry-over from other donors' samples.

Ten or more counts support this clonotype. The V call is TRBV12-3 or TRBV12-4, the J call TRBJ2-1, with TRBD1 matching over 11 bases. V trimming: 2 bases; J trimming: 8 bases; junction bases outside the gene matches: 2. This CDR3 comprises 14 residues. As DNA, the CDR3 is TGTGCCAGCAGTTTAACGGGACAGGGGGATGAGCAGTTCTTC. Translated: CASSLTGQGDEQFF.

The rearrangement uses TRBV12-3 or TRBV12-4 and TRBJ1-2; 7 nucleotides match TRBD1. J lost 3 bases, V lost 7 bases, and 2 bases had no gene match. The CDR3 totals 12 residues. CDR3 DNA: TGTGCCAGCACCGGACAGGACTATGGCTACACCTTC. Its protein product is CASTGQDYGYTF.

This clonotype was detected many times. J is TRBJ2-1 and V is TRBV19, with TRBD1 as a possible D gene (6 bases). This CDR3 has 15 amino acids. V lost 5 bases to trimming and J lost 0 bases, with 11 bases between them. The germline gives CDR1 LNHDA, CDR2 SQIVND (reference sequence). The CDR3 reads CASSSDRSSYNEQFF. CDR3 nucleotides: TGTGCCAGTAGTTCAGACAGGAGCTCCTACAATGAGCAGTTCTTC.

CDR3 amino acids: CASSSGGGVPNYGYTF. In DNA, the CDR3 is TGTGCCAGCAGCTCCGGAGGGGGGGTTCCTAACTATGGCTACACCTTC. This chain connects TRBV7-2 to TRBJ1-2; D might be TRBD1 (6 bases). V was trimmed by 4 bases and J by 0 bases, leaving 15 bases between them. The CDR3 has 16 amino acids. Germline V gene sequence: CDR1 SGHTA, CDR2 FQGNSA. The full variable domain, in which reference TRBV7-2 and TRBJ1-2 provide the parts outside the CDR3, is GAGVSQSPSNKVTEKGKDVELRCDPISGHTALYWYRQSLGQGLEFLIYFQGNSAPDKSGLPSDRFSAERTGGSVSTLTIQRTQQEDSAVYLCASSSGGGVPNYGYTFGSGTRLTVV.

The V and J genes are TRBV4-3 and TRBJ2-2, with TRBD2 matching 10 bases. Germline V CDR1 and CDR2: LGHNA, YSLEER. J gave up 0 bases and V 0 bases, and 10 bases lay outside the gene matches. The CDR3 has 20 residues. CDR3 nucleotides: TGCGCCAGCAGCCAAGATGGGAGCGGGGGGGCCCCCGCGAACACCGGGGAGCTGTTTTTT. It codes for CASSQDGSGGAPANTGELFF.

To note about this clonotype: Germline and junction disagree at one end, which may indicate a read error. The V and J genes are TRBV2 and TRBJ2-6; TRBD1 might be the D (6 bases). From germline, CDR1 is SNHLY and CDR2 FYNNEI. The CDR3 spans 17 residues. The CDR3 nucleotides are TGTGCCAGCCGTGACAGACCAGGGGAGTCTGGGGCCAACGTCCTGACTTTC. It yields the protein CASRDRPGESGANVLTF.

On this clonotype: An end of the junction does not agree with germline; a read error may underlie this. As DNA, the CDR3 is TGTGTCAGTAGTATAGCCAGATCCACAGATACGCAGTATTTT. Protein sequence: CVSSIARSTDTQYF. V and J are TRBV19 and TRBJ2-3; D is undetermined. CDR1 and CDR2 from the germline V gene are LNHDA and SQIVND (reference sequence). This CDR3 is built from 14 residues.

The chain links TRBV7-4 to TRBJ2-3; D unclear. CDR1 is SGHVT and CDR2 is SQSDAQ in the germline V gene. V was cut by 2 bases and J by 4 bases, with 19 bases left in between. The CDR3 length is 17 residues. Written as DNA, the CDR3 is TGTGCCAGCAGCTTACTTCCGGGTCAGGTCCGCCCAGATACGCAGTATTTT. Translating it yields CASSLLPGQVRPDTQYF.

The chain uses TRBV12-3 or TRBV12-4 and TRBJ1-5; D is unclear. V was clipped by 7 bases and J by 1 base, with 11 bases between them. The CDR3 covers 14 residues. In nucleotides, the CDR3 is TGTGCCAGCACCTCCCCGGGGAGCAATCAGCCCCAGCATTTT. As protein: CASTSPGSNQPQHF.

The chain uses TRBV7-9 and TRBJ2-7, with D possibly TRBD1 on 5 matching bases. V lost 1 base to trimming and J lost 2 bases, with 12 bases between them. The germline V gene has CDR1 SEHNR and CDR2 FQNEAQ (reference sequence). CDR3 size: 15 residues. The CDR3 DNA sequence: TGTGCCAGCAGCTTAGGGCCTACAGGAGCCTACGAGCAGTACGTC. Translating gives CASSLGPTGAYEQYV.

There are a few counts of this clonotype. The V call is TRBV12-3 or TRBV12-4, the J call TRBJ2-3; D is uncertain. V was shortened by 9 bases and J by 2 bases, with 15 bases between the two germline ends. The CDR3 extends over 14 amino acids. CDR3: CASTLQRTTDTQYF. Here the CDR3 DNA reads TGTGCCAGTACTCTTCAGAGGACCACAGATACGCAGTATTTT.

The V gene is TRBV27, the J gene TRBJ2-1, with TRBD2 matching over 10 bases. Trimming removed 2 bases from V and 9 bases from J; junction bases left unmatched: 4. Germline CDR1 MNHEY, CDR2 SMNVEV (reference sequence). The CDR3 runs to 14 residues. CDR3 region: CASSLVLAGSEQFF. As DNA, the CDR3 is TGTGCCAGCAGTTTAGTACTAGCGGGGAGTGAGCAGTTCTTC.

The gene calls are TRBV20-1 and TRBJ1-5; D is perhaps TRBD1 (5 bases). V was cut by 2 bases and J by 1 base, with 12 bases left in between. Germline lookup yields CDR1 DFQATT and CDR2 SNEGSKA (reference sequence). There are 15 residues in the CDR3. CDR3 bases: TGCAGTGCTAGACTCAATGGGGACAGCAATCAGCCCCAGCATTTT. This translates into CSARLNGDSNQPQHF.

The chain employs TRBV19 and TRBJ1-5; 10 nucleotides align to TRBD1. The CDR3 totals 14 residues. J lost 5 bases, V lost 11 bases, and 9 bases had no gene match. The germline gives CDR1 LNHDA, CDR2 SQIVND (reference sequence). The CDR3 is CAGKTTGGYQPQHF. Written as DNA, the CDR3 is TGTGCCGGTAAAACGACAGGGGGCTATCAGCCCCAGCATTTT. Complete variable domain (other parts from reference TRBV19 and TRBJ1-5): DGGITQSPKYLFRKEGQNVTLSCEQNLNHDAMYWYRQDPGQGLRLIYYSQIVNDFQKGDIAEGYSVSREKKESFPLTVTSAQKNPTAFYLCAGKTTGGYQPQHFGDGTRLSIL.

CDR3 sequence (DNA): TGTGCCAGCAGGACAGGGGGCATTCAGTACTTC. Translated, it gives CASRTGGIQYF. The rearrangement links TRBV6-5 to TRBJ2-4, with 9 bases fitting TRBD1. J lost 9 bases, V lost 6 bases, and 0 bases had no gene match. The CDR3 extends over 11 amino acids. From germline, CDR1 is MNHEY and CDR2 SVGAGI.

This clonotype occurred once. Since no conserved phenylalanine or tryptophan closes the CDR3, a read error is the likely cause. The V call is TRBV6-2 or TRBV6-3, the J call TRBJ2-7; D is unresolved. Trimming stripped 3 bases from V and 2 bases from J, with 8 bases between. Germline V gene data show CDR1 as MNHEY and CDR2 as SVGEGT. This CDR3 comprises 13 residues. The CDR3 region is CASSYMGTYEQYS. CDR3 nucleotide sequence: TGTGCCAGCAGTTATATGGGGACCTACGAGCAGTACTCC.

The genes are TRBV6-1 and TRBJ2-1; 8 bases line up with TRBD2. V shed 0 bases, J shed 4 bases, and the junction held 8 bases outside the gene matches. This CDR3 spans 17 amino acids. Germline CDR1 reads MNHNS; CDR2 reads SASEGT. CDR3 in DNA: TGTGCCAGCAGTGAAGCCCCCGGGACTAGAAGGTACAATGAGCAGTTCTTC. Translation gives CASSEAPGTRRYNEQFF.

The gene calls are TRBV7-6 and TRBJ2-2; 7 bases line up with TRBD1. This CDR3 region has 17 residues. The germline V gene encodes CDR1 SGHVS and CDR2 FNYEAQ. V gave up 6 bases and J gave up 6 bases; unmatched junction bases: 16. The DNA for the CDR3 is TGTGCCAGCAGGGGCCCACTGACAGGGCCCTTGTCCGGGGAGCTGTTTTTT. Residues: CASRGPLTGPLSGELFF.

Regarding this clonotype: The conserved final phenylalanine or tryptophan is absent from the CDR3, which likely points to a read error. The chain joins TRBV12-3 or TRBV12-4 to TRBJ2-5; D is possibly TRBD1 (6 bases). The CDR3 consists of 17 residues. V dropped 3 bases and J dropped 2 bases, with 19 bases sitting between them. This chain's CDR3 is CASSFHPPTGSQETQYL. In DNA form, the CDR3 reads TGTGCCAGCAGTTTCCATCCTCCTACAGGGAGTCAAGAGACCCAGTACCTC.

This clonotype was observed many times. The chain employs TRBV12-3 or TRBV12-4 and TRBJ2-5; a possible D gene is TRBD1 (6 bases). The V end was cut by 4 bases, the J end by 0 bases, with 9 bases between. The CDR3 contains 14 residues. The CDR3 sequence is CASSWTEYQETQYF. The CDR3 nucleotides read TGTGCCAGCAGTTGGACAGAGTACCAAGAGACCCAGTACTTC.

This clonotype was seen only a few times. The rearrangement uses TRBV6-2 or TRBV6-3 and TRBJ1-1, with D perhaps matching TRBD1 (5 bases). The CDR3 consists of 14 residues. Trimming left V 5 bases short and J 0 bases short, with 10 bases between. The V gene's germline CDR1 is MNHEY and CDR2 SVGEGT. CDR3 DNA: TGTGCCAGCAGTCCGGACAATTTGAACACTGAAGCTTTCTTT. Its translation is CASSPDNLNTEAFF.

The chain joins TRBV24-1 to TRBJ2-5; TRBD1 matches at 8 bases. The CDR3 covers 14 residues. J lost 3 bases, V lost 4 bases, and 3 bases had no gene match. CDR1 and CDR2 (germline): KGHDR, SFDVKD. The CDR3 nucleotides are TGTGCCACCAGTGACCTGGACAGGGAAGAGACCCAGTACTTC. Its protein product is CATSDLDREETQYF.

This clonotype appeared a few times. The chain is built from TRBV2 and TRBJ2-1; 7 positions agree with TRBD1. V shed 7 bases, J shed 1 base, and the junction held 10 bases outside the gene matches. Germline CDR1 and CDR2: SNHLY and FYNNEI. The CDR3 spans 16 residues. The CDR3 here is CASMGEGAISYNEQFF. CDR3 sequence (DNA): TGTGCCAGCATGGGAGAGGGGGCTATATCCTACAATGAGCAGTTCTTC.

The table lists this clonotype with a few counts. CDR3 loop: CASASETDTQYF. The CDR3, as DNA: TGTGCCAGCGCTAGTGAAACAGATACGCAGTATTTT. The gene calls are TRBV25-1 and TRBJ2-3; D is uncertain. The CDR3 totals 12 residues. The V end was cut by 8 bases, the J end by 3 bases, with 9 bases between. Germline V lookup: CDR1 MGHDK, CDR2 SYGVNS.

A few counts support this clonotype. The chain recombines TRBV5-4 with TRBJ2-7, with unresolved D. CDR3 size: 13 residues. Germline values: CDR1 SGHNT, CDR2 YYREEE (reference sequence). Trimming took 4 bases from V and 7 from J, leaving 15 bases between them. The CDR3 nucleotides are TGTGCCAGCAGCCATGGGTCGGACCAAGAGCAGTACTTC. It translates to CASSHGSDQEQYF.